This T cell receptor beta chain derives from a study of shared clonotypes between healthy human individuals. Sequenced by immunoSEQ multiplex PCR; TCRdb stores in-frame clones only, minus some. The repertoire holds some 690,000 clones, with roughly 91% as singletons. Comments on this clone: What it binds is unknown.

Overall study results and limits: The small donor group covered limited genetic and exposure diversity. Naive CD4 clonotypes overlapped across a handful of donors at roughly 5.1%.

This clonotype was sampled from a man aged 18-30 years in good health. Some clones in this sample may be carry-over from other donors' samples. Sequenced sample: memory CD8+ T cells from PBMCs. Subset here: CD45RO+ cells pooled with CCR7-negative TemRA cells.

Written as DNA, the CDR3 is TGTGCCAGCAGCTTAGACAGGTCCAGACAGCCCCAGCATTTT. Translated: CASSLDRSRQPQHF. J is TRBJ1-5 and V is TRBV7-9; maybe TRBD1 (5 bases). Trimming removed 1 base from V and 7 bases from J, with 11 bases in between. The CDR3 has 14 amino acids. Germline lookup yields CDR1 SEHNR and CDR2 FQNEAQ (reference sequence).